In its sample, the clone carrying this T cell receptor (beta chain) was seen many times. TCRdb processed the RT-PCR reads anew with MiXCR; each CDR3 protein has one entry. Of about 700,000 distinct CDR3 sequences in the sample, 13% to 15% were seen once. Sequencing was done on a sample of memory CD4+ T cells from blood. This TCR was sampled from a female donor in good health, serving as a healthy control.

The CDR3 DNA sequence: TGCGCCAGCAGCACAGGACAGGCCACCGCCCCGGGCTACACCTTC. This sequence encodes CASSTGQATAPGYTF. The rearrangement joins TRBV5-1 to TRBJ1-2; TRBD1 matches at 7 bases. Germline V gene lookup returns CDR1 SGHRS and CDR2 YFSETQ. V shed 4 bases and J 8 bases; nucleotides not matched to a gene: 14. The CDR3 is 15 amino acids. Using reference TRBV5-1 and TRBJ1-2 for the parts outside the CDR3, the full variable domain is KAGVTQTPRYLIKTRGQQVTLSCSPISGHRSVSWYQQTPGQGLQFLFEYFSETQRNKGNFPGRFSGRQFSNSRSEMNVSTLELGDSALYLCASSTGQATAPGYTFGSGTRLTVV.